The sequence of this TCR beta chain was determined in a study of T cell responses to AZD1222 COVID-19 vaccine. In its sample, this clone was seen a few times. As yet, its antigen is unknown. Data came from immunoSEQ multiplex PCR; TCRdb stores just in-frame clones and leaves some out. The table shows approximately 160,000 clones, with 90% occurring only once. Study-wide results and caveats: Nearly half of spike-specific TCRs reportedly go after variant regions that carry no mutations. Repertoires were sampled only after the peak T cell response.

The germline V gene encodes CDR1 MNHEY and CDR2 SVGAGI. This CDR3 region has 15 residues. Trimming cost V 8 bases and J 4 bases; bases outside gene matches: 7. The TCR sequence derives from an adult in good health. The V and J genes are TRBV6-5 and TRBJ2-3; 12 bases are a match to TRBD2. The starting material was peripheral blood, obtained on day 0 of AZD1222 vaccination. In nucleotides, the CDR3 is TGTGCCAGCGCCTTGACTAGCGGGGGAGCAGATACGCAGTATTTT. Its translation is CASALTSGGADTQYF.